This entry is about one T cell receptor beta chain. This CDR3 has 11 residues. Germline CDR1 is LNHDA and CDR2 is SQIVND (reference sequence). Trimming cost V 4 bases and J 9 bases, with 7 bases left between them. This record comes from a study of blood T cell repertoires in COVID-19. About the study: Sources were T cells, B-cell-depleted T cells, or PBMCs; the material itself was cDNA or gDNA.

Participants came from some 26 US areas, aged about 18 to 100 years. Categorization into cohorts depended on clinical history that participants reported. As originally analysed: Quantification of nucleated cells was approximated via reference gene primer amplification. Here immunoSEQ multiplex PCR was the method, and the copy in TCRdb shows in-frame clones only, minus some. V and J calls and clone size are given by that table; D and trimming were obtained from the DNA. The sample includes roughly 430,000 clones, roughly 86% of them seen just once. The sequenced sample consisted of PBMCs or T cells enriched from blood (not recorded which). The chain links TRBV19 to TRBJ1-5; D ambiguous. This sequence originates from a woman aged 35 to 49 with acute COVID-19. The CDR3 coding sequence is TGTGCCAGTAGTAACCTCGGGCCCCAGCATTTT. This sequence encodes CASSNLGPQHF.